This paragraph reports one TCR beta chain. Its antigen is currently unknown. Per the germline V gene, CDR1 is LNHDA and CDR2 is SQIVND (reference sequence). The length of the CDR3 is 13 residues. Trimming pared 8 bases from V and 1 base from J, leaving 10 bases between. This specimen comes from a study of T cell responses to AZD1222 COVID-19 vaccine. Study-level findings and limits: Researchers report vaccine-associated CD4 TCRs spanning spike, with dominance at 160-218 and 743-854. Baseline testing showed seropositivity in only six AZD1222 recipients.

Here immunoSEQ multiplex PCR was the method, and the copy in TCRdb shows in-frame clones only, minus some. This table has 130,000 to 150,000 clones, about 89% appearing once. J is TRBJ2-3 and V is TRBV19; D not resolved. The sequence came from an adult in good health. The sequencing used peripheral blood, collected on day 0 of MenACWY control vaccination. Here the CDR3 reads CASRHAGTDTQYF. CDR3 coding DNA: TGTGCCAGTCGCCATGCAGGCACAGATACGCAGTATTTT.